A selection of T cell receptor beta chains follows, all from one sample in a study of OX40 agonist ivuxolimab in advanced cancers. Profiling relied on immunoSEQ multiplex PCR, and the TCRdb table lists in-frame clones only, not all of them. The sample yields tens of thousands of clones, 92% seen once. The material sequenced was CD4+ or CD8+ T cells sorted from blood, taken in a trial of the OX40 agonist ivuxolimab. These receptors were collected from an adult with an advanced solid tumor such as melanoma, head and neck, liver or kidney cancer. Both conserved end residues are part of each CDR3. The D gene is left open where the match is weak. The size entry is marked missing in some rows and otherwise reads once, few, many or a size class.

V gene: TRBV7-2; CDR3 length: 15; D gene: -; J gene: TRBJ1-2; clone size: -; CDR3 protein: CASSPHRERTYGYTF; CDR3 DNA: TGTGCCAGCAGCCCGCACAGGGAGAGGACTTATGGCTACACCTTC
V gene: TRBV9; CDR3 length: 15; D gene: TRBD2; J gene: TRBJ2-3; clone size: -; CDR3 protein: CASSGSGSRADTQYF; CDR3 DNA: TGTGCCAGCAGCGGTAGCGGGAGTAGGGCAGATACGCAGTATTTT
V gene: TRBV11-3; CDR3 length: 11; D gene: -; J gene: TRBJ2-7; clone size: -; CDR3 protein: CASSNNYEQYF; CDR3 DNA: TGTGCCAGCAGCAACAACTACGAGCAGTACTTC
V gene: TRBV7-9; CDR3 length: 12; D gene: -; J gene: TRBJ1-2; clone size: -; CDR3 protein: CATPGTAQGYTF; CDR3 DNA: TGTGCCACCCCCGGGACTGCCCAAGGCTACACCTTC
V gene: TRBV5-8; CDR3 length: 12; D gene: -; J gene: TRBJ2-7; clone size: once; CDR3 protein: CASSLGHYEQYF; CDR3 DNA: TGTGCCAGCAGCTTGGGGCACTACGAGCAGTACTTC
V gene: TRBV19; CDR3 length: 13; D gene: -; J gene: TRBJ1-2; clone size: -; CDR3 protein: CASTPAGNYGYTF; CDR3 DNA: TGTGCCAGTACCCCGGCCGGGAACTATGGCTACACCTTC
V gene: TRBV11-2; CDR3 length: 18; D gene: TRBD2; J gene: TRBJ2-7; clone size: -; CDR3 protein: CASSSTVGLAGGPQEQYF; CDR3 DNA: TGTGCCAGCAGCTCGACCGTGGGACTAGCGGGAGGGCCTCAAGAGCAGTACTTC
V gene: TRBV6-5; CDR3 length: 13; D gene: TRBD1; J gene: TRBJ2-7; clone size: -; CDR3 protein: CASSWGQGYEQYF; CDR3 DNA: TGTGCCAGCAGTTGGGGACAGGGGTACGAGCAGTACTTC
V gene: TRBV19; CDR3 length: 11; D gene: -; J gene: TRBJ2-1; clone size: -; CDR3 protein: CASSQGNEQFF; CDR3 DNA: TGTGCCAGTAGCCAAGGGAATGAGCAGTTCTTC
V gene: TRBV9; CDR3 length: 15; D gene: TRBD2; J gene: TRBJ2-7; clone size: -; CDR3 protein: CASSALAGNPYEQYF; CDR3 DNA: TGTGCCAGCAGCGCCCTAGCGGGAAACCCCTACGAGCAGTACTTC
V gene: TRBV19; CDR3 length: 14; D gene: -; J gene: TRBJ1-2; clone size: -; CDR3 protein: CASSIDRGNYGYTF; CDR3 DNA: TGTGCCAGTAGTATAGACAGGGGAAACTATGGCTACACCTTC
V gene: TRBV6-5; CDR3 length: 15; D gene: TRBD2; J gene: TRBJ2-7; clone size: -; CDR3 protein: CASSYGLRGIYEQYF; CDR3 DNA: TGTGCCAGCAGTTACGGTCTGCGGGGGATCTACGAGCAGTACTTC
V gene: TRBV19; CDR3 length: 12; D gene: -; J gene: TRBJ1-1; clone size: -; CDR3 protein: CASSTYRAEAFF; CDR3 DNA: TGTGCCAGTAGTACCTACAGGGCGGAAGCTTTCTTT
V gene: TRBV6-5; CDR3 length: 16; D gene: TRBD1; J gene: TRBJ1-2; clone size: -; CDR3 protein: CASSYSTGGDRYGYTF; CDR3 DNA: TGTGCCAGCAGTTATTCGACAGGGGGGGACCGCTATGGCTACACCTTC
V gene: TRBV28; CDR3 length: 13; D gene: -; J gene: TRBJ1-4; clone size: -; CDR3 protein: CASKRATNEKLFF; CDR3 DNA: TGTGCCAGCAAGCGGGCAACTAATGAAAAACTGTTTTTT
V gene: TRBV2; CDR3 length: 13; D gene: -; J gene: TRBJ2-7; clone size: -; CDR3 protein: CASRRDHGPEQYF; CDR3 DNA: TGTGCCAGCAGGAGGGACCACGGGCCCGAGCAGTACTTC
V gene: TRBV19; CDR3 length: 17; D gene: TRBD2; J gene: TRBJ2-3; clone size: -; CDR3 protein: CASRPFFRSGSTDTQYF; CDR3 DNA: TGTGCCAGTAGACCATTTTTCAGGAGCGGGAGTACAGATACGCAGTATTTT
V gene: TRBV28; CDR3 length: 16; D gene: -; J gene: TRBJ2-7; clone size: -; CDR3 protein: CASSFPQTVTSYEQYF; CDR3 DNA: TGTGCCAGCAGTTTCCCGCAGACAGTGACCTCCTACGAGCAGTACTTC
V gene: TRBV7-7; CDR3 length: 16; D gene: -; J gene: TRBJ2-3; clone size: -; CDR3 protein: CASSPILRGSTDTQYF; CDR3 DNA: TGTGCTAGCAGCCCCATCTTGAGGGGAAGCACAGATACGCAGTATTTT
V gene: TRBV9; CDR3 length: 16; D gene: -; J gene: TRBJ2-5; clone size: -; CDR3 protein: CASSELNRDNQETQYF; CDR3 DNA: TGTGCCAGCAGCGAATTAAACCGGGACAACCAAGAGACCCAGTACTTC
V gene: TRBV28; CDR3 length: 14; D gene: -; J gene: TRBJ1-2; clone size: once; CDR3 protein: CASSWDGGYYGYTF; CDR3 DNA: TGTGCCAGCAGTTGGGATGGCGGATACTATGGCTACACCTTC
V gene: TRBV2; CDR3 length: 14; D gene: TRBD2; J gene: TRBJ2-7; clone size: once; CDR3 protein: CASSLAGTAYEQYF; CDR3 DNA: TGTGCCAGCAGTTTAGCGGGAACCGCCTACGAGCAGTACTTC
V gene: TRBV27; CDR3 length: 14; D gene: -; J gene: TRBJ1-1; clone size: -; CDR3 protein: CASSLYSSGGEAFF; CDR3 DNA: TGTGCCAGCAGTTTATATTCCTCGGGCGGTGAAGCTTTCTTT
V gene: TRBV10-1; CDR3 length: 17; D gene: TRBD1; J gene: TRBJ2-2; clone size: -; CDR3 protein: CASKRTGEVKNTGELFF; CDR3 DNA: TGCGCCAGCAAAAGGACAGGGGAGGTAAAGAACACCGGGGAGCTGTTTTTT
V gene: TRBV28; CDR3 length: 14; D gene: TRBD1; J gene: TRBJ2-1; clone size: -; CDR3 protein: CASSPRDRDNEQFF; CDR3 DNA: TGTGCCAGCAGTCCCCGGGACAGGGACAATGAGCAGTTCTTC
V gene: TRBV11-2; CDR3 length: 15; D gene: -; J gene: TRBJ2-2; clone size: -; CDR3 protein: CASSFWGANTGELFF; CDR3 DNA: TGTGCCAGCAGCTTCTGGGGGGCGAACACCGGGGAGCTGTTTTTT